This T cell receptor beta chain was sequenced in a study of monozygotic twins with cystic fibrosis. The CDR3 has 18 residues. The V and J ends lost 5 bases and 3 bases respectively, with 23 bases between them. A note on this clone: Antigen: not known.

Generated by immunoSEQ multiplex PCR, the TCRdb table keeps only in-frame clones and is missing some. This table has roughly 25,000 clones, 95% to 97% appearing once. Study-wide findings and caveats: No link emerged between shared CDR3 counts and age, concordance or severity. J usage was most co-twin-similar in 8 of 16 pairs, V in 13.

The sequenced sample was blood. The sequence was collected from a girl aged 2 to 9 with cystic fibrosis. The V and J genes are TRBV6-7 and TRBJ2-1; possibly TRBD2 for D (6 bases). TRBV6-7 is flagged as an ORF with uncertain function. For the CDR3, the DNA is TGTGCCAGCAGTACGCAAGGGGCGGGAATGGGCAACTACAATGAGCAGTTCTTC. Translating gives CASSTQGAGMGNYNEQFF.